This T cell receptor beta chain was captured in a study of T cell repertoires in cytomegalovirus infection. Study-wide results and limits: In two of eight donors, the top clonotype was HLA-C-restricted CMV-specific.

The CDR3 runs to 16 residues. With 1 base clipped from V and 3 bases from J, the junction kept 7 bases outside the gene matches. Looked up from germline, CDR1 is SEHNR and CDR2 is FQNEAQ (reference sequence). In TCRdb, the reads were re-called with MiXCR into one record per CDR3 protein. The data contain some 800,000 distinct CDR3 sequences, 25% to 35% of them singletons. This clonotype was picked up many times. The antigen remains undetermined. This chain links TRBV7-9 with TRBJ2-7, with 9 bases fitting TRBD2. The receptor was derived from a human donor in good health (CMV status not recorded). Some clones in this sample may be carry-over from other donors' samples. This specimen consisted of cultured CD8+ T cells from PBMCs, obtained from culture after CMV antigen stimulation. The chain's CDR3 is CASSLVDAGGDYEQYF. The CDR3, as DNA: TGTGCCAGCAGCTTAGTAGATGCGGGGGGGGACTACGAGCAGTACTTC.